The clone carrying this TCR beta chain was observed a handful of times. The antigen remains undetermined. These data originate in a study of beta chain features in type 1 diabetes. Study-wide results and limits: Shorter templates might be favored by PCR, equally in patients and controls. Shorter TCRB CDR3s, moderately but significantly so, marked every one of the four CD4+ subsets in Type 1 diabetes patients.

Expressed TCRB transcripts were sequenced because the entire RNA isolate underwent reverse transcription. TCRdb's copy holds only in-frame clones and misses some; the assay was immunoSEQ multiplex PCR. The sample has hundreds of thousands of clones; approximately 10% are singletons. Every donor had blood drawn once into heparin, approximately 110 mL on average. The CDR3 contains 13 residues. Trimming removed 8 bases at V and 1 base at J, with 11 bases between. Germline V gene lookup returns CDR1 MNHEY and CDR2 SVGAGI. This TCR came from a man younger than 40 with type 1 diabetes. Sequencing was performed on naive CD4+ T cells from blood. V is TRBV6-5 and J is TRBJ1-1; D may be TRBD1 (5 bases). The CDR3 protein is CASARAGNTEAFF. The CDR3 nucleotides read TGTGCCAGCGCCAGGGCCGGGAACACTGAAGCTTTCTTT.